A selection of T cell receptor beta chains follows, all from one sample in a study of blood T cell repertoires in COVID-19. The assay was immunoSEQ multiplex PCR, and TCRdb's table has in-frame clones only and misses some. This sample has roughly 120,000 clones, with roughly 84% found just once. Sequencing input: peripheral blood. The source is a woman in her fifties or sixties with acute or convalescent COVID-19. The CDR3 runs from the conserved cysteine through the conserved F or W. D genes are given only for firm matches. Clone size is not always given. Where it is, it says once, few, many or a class for expanded clones.

cdr3_nt | cdr3_aa | j_call | v_call | clone_size | d_call
TGTGCCAGCAGGAATACAGGGAGTAACGAGCAGTACTTC | CASRNTGSNEQYF | TRBJ2-7 | TRBV12-3/TRBV12-4 | . | .
TGTGCCAGCAGCCTATCAAGGGGGCCGGGGGAGACCCAGTACTTC | CASSLSRGPGETQYF | TRBJ2-5 | TRBV6-5 | once | TRBD1
TGTGCCAGCAGTGCTCAACTCGGGGACTCTCGAGGGAACATTCAGTACTTC | CASSAQLGDSRGNIQYF | TRBJ2-4 | TRBV25-1 | . | .
TGTGCCCGGAGATTGGGACAGGGGGCGAATGGCTACACCTTC | CARRLGQGANGYTF | TRBJ1-2 | TRBV30 | . | TRBD1
TGTGCCACCAGCAGTGGGGACAGAGCCACTGAAGCTTTCTTT | CATSSGDRATEAFF | TRBJ1-1 | TRBV15 | . | TRBD1
TGCGCCAGCAGCTTGGGGACAGGGGGCTACTATGGCTACACCTTC | CASSLGTGGYYGYTF | TRBJ1-2 | TRBV5-1 | . | TRBD1
TGTGCCAGCAGCCAAGATCCCCCCCGGGCGGGGAGCACACAAGAGACCCAGTACTTC | CASSQDPPRAGSTQETQYF | TRBJ2-5 | TRBV4-2 | . | .
TGTGCCAGTACCGGACTTTTAGGAAATCAGCCCCAGCATTTT | CASTGLLGNQPQHF | TRBJ1-5 | TRBV19 | . | .
TGTGCCAGCAGTTACTCGAAGTCGGACACTGGAAACACCATATATTTT | CASSYSKSDTGNTIYF | TRBJ1-3 | TRBV6-6 | . | .
TGTGCCAGCAGCCATCTAGGGACTAGCGGGGGGTCACGGACCCAGTACTTC | CASSHLGTSGGSRTQYF | TRBJ2-5 | TRBV3-1/TRBV3-2 | few | TRBD2
TGTGCCTGGAGTGTAACATCGAATTCACCCCTCCACTTT | CAWSVTSNSPLHF | TRBJ1-6 | TRBV30 | . | .
TGTGCCAGCAGTTCCCCGGGACTAGCGAAAATGGAAGTGAACACCGGGGAGCTGTTTTTT | CASSSPGLAKMEVNTGELFF | TRBJ2-2 | TRBV28 | . | TRBD2
TGTGCCAGCAGCTCCCGGACAGGAGCTTATGGCTACACCTTC | CASSSRTGAYGYTF | TRBJ1-2 | TRBV14 | . | TRBD1
TGTGCCAGCAGCCCGGGCCCCTCGGGGGATGAGCAGTTCTTC | CASSPGPSGDEQFF | TRBJ2-1 | TRBV7-2 | . | .
TGTGCCAGCAGCCCCCGACAGGGTAGGGGAAACACCATATATTTT | CASSPRQGRGNTIYF | TRBJ1-3 | TRBV11-2 | . | TRBD1
TGTGCCAGCAGTCCGGGACTAGCGGAGAGCACAGATACGCAGTATTTT | CASSPGLAESTDTQYF | TRBJ2-3 | TRBV3-1/TRBV3-2 | . | TRBD2
TGCGCCAGCAGCTTGGTCGCGGGGGCTTACAATGAGCAGTTCTTC | CASSLVAGAYNEQFF | TRBJ2-1 | TRBV5-1 | . | .
TGTGCCAGCAGCCTGGGACAGGACTACGAGCAGTACTTC | CASSLGQDYEQYF | TRBJ2-7 | TRBV3-1/TRBV3-2 | . | TRBD1
TGTGCCATCAAAGGACAGGCCCAGTTTGAAGCTTTCTTT | CAIKGQAQFEAFF | TRBJ1-1 | TRBV6-5 | . | TRBD1
TGCGCCAGCAGCTTGGCCACTCTAGCGGGGGGCAGCACAGATACGCAGTATTTT | CASSLATLAGGSTDTQYF | TRBJ2-3 | TRBV5-1 | . | TRBD2
TGTGCCAGCAGCGTAGATGCGGGCACAGATACGCAGTATTTT | CASSVDAGTDTQYF | TRBJ2-3 | TRBV9 | . | .
TGTGCCAGCTCCCACACCCTGACAGTTAATAAGAGGAATGAGCAGTTCTTC | CASSHTLTVNKRNEQFF | TRBJ2-1 | TRBV18 | . | .
TGTGCCAGTAGTATCGGTGTGAACACTGAAGCTTTCTTT | CASSIGVNTEAFF | TRBJ1-1 | TRBV19 | . | .
TGTGCTAGTGGTTTGTACGACGGGGAAAGCACAGATACGCAGTATTTT | CASGLYDGESTDTQYF | TRBJ2-3 | TRBV12-5 | . | .
TGTGCCAGCAGCTCGGGAGGGACAGGGTCCTACGAGCAGTACTTC | CASSSGGTGSYEQYF | TRBJ2-7 | TRBV28 | . | .
TGTGCCAGCAGAGGGGTAACTGGGGCCAACGTCCTGACTTTC | CASRGVTGANVLTF | TRBJ2-6 | TRBV6-5 | . | .
TGCAGCGTGGCCCTCGATGCGGGGAGCAATCAGCCCCAGCATTTT | CSVALDAGSNQPQHF | TRBJ1-5 | TRBV29-1 | once | .
TGCGCCAGCAGCCGGGGGTCAGGCACCTCAATTACTAATGAAAAACTGTTTTTT | CASSRGSGTSITNEKLFF | TRBJ1-4 | TRBV5-1 | . | .